The 27 T cell receptor beta chains given below trace back to one sample, sequenced in a study of Ad26.COV2.S vaccination and SARS-CoV-2 variants. The treatment here: some 20 received Ad26.COV2.S at low or high dose, single or two shots; about 5 received placebo; per-sample allocation not given. Sampling was performed 63 days after the first vaccine or placebo injection. Sequenced by immunoSEQ multiplex PCR; TCRdb stores in-frame clones only, minus some. The table has over 400,000 clones, 90% seen once. Material: peripheral blood, obtained in a trial of Ad26.COV2.S vaccine versus placebo. The receptors were sampled from a person aged 18-65 years who received the Ad26.COV2.S COVID-19 vaccine or a placebo.

The chain is built from TRBV11-2 and TRBJ1-1; 8 bases are shared with TRBD1. CDR3 size: 13 residues. Germline assignment: CDR1 SGHAT and CDR2 FQNNGV. The V segment lost 5 bases and the J segment 7 bases; nucleotides outside the gene matches: 6. The CDR3 nucleotides are TGTGCCAGCAGCCCGGGACAGGTTGATGAAGCTTTCTTT. This encodes CASSPGQVDEAFF.

This chain joins TRBV5-8 and TRBJ1-6; TRBD1 is a possible D gene (6 bases). Germline lookup yields CDR1 SGHTS and CDR2 YDEGEE. This CDR3 comprises 20 residues. Trimming removed 0 bases at V and 0 bases at J, with 19 bases between. Written as DNA, the CDR3 is TGTGCCAGCAGCTTGGATCTTCGCAGGGACACTAGCTCCTATAATTCACCCCTCCACTTT. It codes for CASSLDLRRDTSSYNSPLHF.

CDR3 nucleotide sequence: TGTGCCAGCAGCTTAGAGGGGACTAGGGCGAACAATGAGCAGTTCTTC. It is translated as CASSLEGTRANNEQFF. The chain uses TRBV7-2 and TRBJ2-1, with 8 bases lining up with TRBD2. The CDR3 is made up of 16 amino acids. Per germline, CDR1 SGHTA and CDR2 FQGNSA. Losses at the gene ends were 1 base for V and 5 bases for J; bases not matched to a gene: 7. Full variable domain (missing parts from reference TRBV7-2 and TRBJ2-1): GAGVSQSPSNKVTEKGKDVELRCDPISGHTALYWYRQSLGQGLEFLIYFQGNSAPDKSGLPSDRFSAERTGGSVSTLTIQRTQQEDSAVYLCASSLEGTRANNEQFFGPGTRLTVL.

The chain employs TRBV19 and TRBJ1-1; D is uncertain. CDR1 is LNHDA and CDR2 is SQIVND in the germline V gene (reference sequence). V lost 5 bases to trimming and J lost 0 bases, with 16 bases between them. This CDR3 spans 16 amino acids. Here the CDR3 DNA reads TGTGCCAGTAGTCCACGGATACAACACATGAACACTGAAGCTTTCTTT. It is translated as CASSPRIQHMNTEAFF.

V is TRBV4-2 and J is TRBJ2-7; TRBD2 aligns across 7 bases. The V gene's germline CDR1 is LGHNA and CDR2 YNFKEQ. Trimming cost V 4 bases and J 0 bases; bases outside gene matches: 6. This CDR3 has 15 amino acids. CDR3 sequence: CASSPERGDSYEQYF. CDR3 sequence (DNA): TGTGCCAGCAGCCCAGAGCGGGGCGACTCCTACGAGCAGTACTTC.

This sequence joins TRBV7-9 and TRBJ2-7; D is undetermined. The CDR3 totals 13 residues. Germline lookup yields CDR1 SEHNR and CDR2 FQNEAQ (reference sequence). V lost 4 bases to trimming and J lost 0 bases, with 7 bases between them. The CDR3 coding sequence is TGTGCCAGCAGCTATAGGAGCTCCTACGAGCAGTACTTC. This encodes CASSYRSSYEQYF.

The chain employs TRBV4-3 and TRBJ2-1, with D maybe TRBD2 (5 bases). The CDR3 sequence is 17 residues long. Germline loops: CDR1 LGHNA, CDR2 YSLEER. Trimming cost V 0 bases and J 4 bases, with 16 bases left between them. CDR3 DNA sequence: TGCGCCAGCAGCCAAGAAGCGGCGGCAGTGGGTTACAATGAGCAGTTCTTC. This gives the protein CASSQEAAAVGYNEQFF.

This clone has a single count. J is TRBJ2-3 and V is TRBV3-1 (or the pseudogene TRBV3-2), with TRBD2 matching over 8 bases. With V trimmed by 4 bases and J by 4 bases, 7 bases remained unmatched. The CDR3 has 15 residues. In germline, CDR1 is LGHDT, CDR2 YNNKEL (reference sequence). The CDR3 is CASSPRGGEADTQYF. The DNA for the CDR3 is TGTGCCAGCAGCCCCCGGGGGGGAGAGGCAGATACGCAGTATTTT.

This clone was seen a single time. V and J are TRBV5-6 and TRBJ1-2; 7 bases are shared with TRBD1. Looked up from germline, CDR1 is SGHDT and CDR2 is YYEEEE. The V gene end was trimmed by 2 bases and the J gene end by 6 bases; junction bases not matched to a gene: 10. The CDR3 is 15 amino acids. The CDR3 DNA sequence: TGTGCCAGCAGCTTAAGTACAGGGGAATTGGATGGCTACACCTTC. As protein: CASSLSTGELDGYTF. The whole variable domain, filled in from reference TRBV5-6 and TRBJ1-2, reads DAGVTQSPTHLIKTRGQQVTLRCSPKSGHDTVSWYQQALGQGPQFIFQYYEEEERQRGNFPDRFSGHQFPNYSSELNVNALLLGDSALYLCASSLSTGELDGYTFGSGTRLTVV.

The chain combines TRBV29-1 with TRBJ2-3, with D possibly being TRBD1 (5 bases). The germline V gene encodes CDR1 SQVTM and CDR2 ANQGSEA. The CDR3 runs to 13 residues. The V gene lost 1 base and the J gene lost 6 bases, with 11 bases spanning the gap. CDR3 residues: CSVEGQPEDTQYF. As DNA, the CDR3 is TGCAGCGTTGAAGGACAGCCTGAGGATACGCAGTATTTT.

The gene calls are TRBV3-1 (or the pseudogene TRBV3-2) and TRBJ1-6, with a tentative D call TRBD1 (5 bases). The CDR3 has 14 amino acids. The germline V and J ends were trimmed by 0 bases and 8 bases, with 8 bases remaining between them. In germline, CDR1 is LGHDT, CDR2 YNNKEL (reference sequence). This CDR3 is CASSQDLGDSPLHF. CDR3 sequence (DNA): TGTGCCAGCAGCCAAGATCTGGGGGATTCACCCCTCCACTTT.

The chain carries TRBV28 and TRBJ2-5; 7 bases are a match to TRBD1. The trim removed 7 bases at V and 2 bases at J, leaving 10 bases unmatched. Per germline, CDR1 MDHEN and CDR2 SYDVKM. The CDR3 extends over 15 amino acids. Here the CDR3 reads CASTATPGQQETQYF. The CDR3 DNA is TGTGCCAGCACCGCGACCCCGGGACAGCAAGAGACCCAGTACTTC.

The chain carries TRBV29-1 and TRBJ2-1, with a weak D call TRBD2 (6 bases). The V gene lost 7 bases and the J gene lost 4 bases, with 11 bases spanning the gap. Germline-derived CDR1 and CDR2 are SQVTM and ANQGSEA. The CDR3 totals 12 residues. CDR3 amino acids: CSAVGGYNEQFF. In DNA form, the CDR3 reads TGCAGCGCTGTTGGGGGGTACAATGAGCAGTTCTTC.

As for this clone: Different DNA sequences within this sample yield the same CDR3. This chain uses TRBV2 with TRBJ2-7; D is undetermined. The CDR3 loop spans 12 amino acids. V gave up 3 bases and J gave up 3 bases, with 6 bases separating them. CDR1 and CDR2 (germline): SNHLY, FYNNEI. CDR3: CASSEGSYEQYF. The CDR3 nucleotides read TGTGCCAGCAGTGAGGGAAGCTACGAGCAGTACTTC.

CDR3 DNA: TGTGCCAGCAGCCCCCACCCAGGGCCGCGCGATCCCCAGCATTTT. Its protein is CASSPHPGPRDPQHF. The chain has TRBV7-2 and TRBJ1-5; TRBD1 might be the D (5 bases). The CDR3 has 15 residues. V was cut by 5 bases and J by 10 bases, with 21 bases left in between. Germline values: CDR1 SGHTA, CDR2 FQGNSA.

This chain connects TRBV5-1 to TRBJ1-2, with D possibly matching TRBD1 (6 bases). The V gene lost 4 bases and the J gene lost 8 bases, with 18 bases spanning the gap. Germline V gene data show CDR1 as SGHRS and CDR2 as YFSETQ. CDR3 size: 14 residues. The CDR3: CASSRTALSEGYTF. The DNA of the CDR3 is TGCGCCAGCAGCAGGACAGCTTTATCGGAGGGCTACACCTTC. Looking up the rest from reference TRBV5-1 and TRBJ1-2 gives the full variable domain: KAGVTQTPRYLIKTRGQQVTLSCSPISGHRSVSWYQQTPGQGLQFLFEYFSETQRNKGNFPGRFSGRQFSNSRSEMNVSTLELGDSALYLCASSRTALSEGYTFGSGTRLTVV.

The chain is built from TRBV1 and TRBJ1-1; the table gives TRBD1 as D, unverified against the DNA. TRBV1 is a pseudogene segment. There are 16 residues in the CDR3. The CDR3 sequence: CTSSQSPDRDHTEAFF. The DNA for the CDR3 is TGCACCAGCAGCCAATCCCCGGACAGGGACCACACTGAAGCTTTCTTT.

The sample holds one count of this clone. The gene calls are TRBV4-1 and TRBJ1-2, with D possibly matching TRBD1 (5 bases). The CDR3 length is 14 residues. V was pared by 1 base and J by 3 bases, with 9 bases between. Germline V gives CDR1 MGHRA, CDR2 YSYEKL. The CDR3 is CASSQGTIDYGYTF. The CDR3 region has the DNA TGCGCCAGCAGCCAAGGGACAATAGACTATGGCTACACCTTC.

This chain uses TRBV27 with TRBJ2-7; D perhaps matches TRBD2 (6 bases). The CDR3 is 17 residues long. Germline lookup yields CDR1 MNHEY and CDR2 SMNVEV (reference sequence). V lost 3 bases to trimming and J lost 3 bases, with 21 bases between them. This CDR3 reads CASSLKVGVGGSYEQYF. The CDR3 DNA reads TGTGCCAGCAGTTTGAAAGTAGGGGTTGGAGGGAGCTACGAGCAGTACTTC.

This clone was found a few times. The chain uses TRBV5-5 and TRBJ1-4; TRBD1 agrees at 8 bases. Unmatched junction bases numbered 5, after V lost 5 bases and J lost 2 bases. From germline, CDR1 is SGHKS and CDR2 YYEKEE (reference sequence). The CDR3 loop spans 15 amino acids. DNA for the CDR3: TGTGCCAGCAGTCGACAGGGGAGGACTAATGAAAAACTGTTTTTT. Encoded protein: CASSRQGRTNEKLFF.

This clone was observed a handful of times. This sequence joins TRBV7-2 and TRBJ2-2, with D possibly being TRBD2 (6 bases). The germline CDR1 and CDR2 sequences are SGHTA and FQGNSA. The CDR3 totals 12 residues. V lost 5 bases and J 6 bases, leaving 7 bases between the germline ends. The CDR3 reads CASSPGAGELFF. Here the CDR3 DNA reads TGTGCCAGCAGCCCGGGAGCCGGGGAGCTGTTTTTT.

V and J are TRBV5-1 and TRBJ2-1; TRBD2 matches at 8 bases. The CDR3 runs to 16 residues. Germline assignment: CDR1 SGHRS and CDR2 YFSETQ. Losses at the gene ends were 4 bases for V and 4 bases for J; bases not matched to a gene: 10. The CDR3 region has the DNA TGCGCCAGCAGCCTCCGGGAAATAGCGGGGTACAATGAGCAGTTCTTC. This encodes CASSLREIAGYNEQFF.

The chain has TRBV7-3 and TRBJ2-3; 7 bases align to TRBD1. Germline CDR1 is SGHTA and CDR2 is FQGTGA. The CDR3 has 14 amino acids. V shed 4 bases, J shed 4 bases, and the junction held 5 bases outside the gene matches. The CDR3 bases are TGTGCCAGCAGCTCAGCACAGGGGTCAGATACGCAGTATTTT. It yields the protein CASSSAQGSDTQYF. The full variable domain, with the rest looked up from reference TRBV7-3 and TRBJ2-3, is GAGVSQTPSNKVTEKGKYVELRCDPISGHTALYWYRQSLGQGPEFLIYFQGTGAADDSGLPNDRFFAVRPEGSVSTLKIQRTERGDSAVYLCASSSAQGSDTQYFGPGTRLTVL.

The rearrangement links TRBV7-9 to TRBJ2-5; D may be TRBD1 (5 bases). V was cut by 1 base and J by 5 bases, with 17 bases left in between. The CDR3 totals 16 residues. From germline, CDR1 is SEHNR and CDR2 FQNEAQ (reference sequence). The CDR3 spells CASSLEGPGRRETQYF. The CDR3, as DNA: TGTGCCAGCAGCTTAGAGGGGCCAGGGCGGCGGGAGACCCAGTACTTC.

This chain links TRBV18 with TRBJ2-2, with D possibly being TRBD1 or TRBD2 (6 bases each). Trimming took 3 bases from V and 3 from J, leaving 11 bases between them. The V gene's germline CDR1 is KGHSH and CDR2 LQKENI. The CDR3 contains 15 residues. CDR3 in amino acids: CASSPKRGDTGELFF. CDR3 nucleotide sequence: TGTGCCAGCTCACCGAAAAGGGGGGACACCGGGGAGCTGTTTTTT.

The chain employs TRBV10-3 and TRBJ2-2; TRBD1 aligns across 8 bases. Losses at the gene ends were 4 bases for V and 1 base for J; bases not matched to a gene: 2. Per the germline V gene, CDR1 is ENHRY and CDR2 is SYGVKD. The CDR3 spans 15 residues. DNA of the CDR3: TGTGCCATCAGTGGGACAGGGATGAACACCGGGGAGCTGTTTTTT. This sequence encodes CAISGTGMNTGELFF.

The CDR3 sequence is CSGAGRNEQFF. CDR3 DNA: TGCAGTGGGGCGGGGCGGAATGAGCAGTTCTTC. The V and J genes are TRBV20-1 and TRBJ2-1; maybe TRBD2 (6 bases). CDR1 is DFQATT, CDR2 SNEGSKA, per germline (reference sequence). This CDR3 comprises 11 residues. V gave up 7 bases and J gave up 7 bases, with 11 bases separating them.